This T cell receptor (beta chain) was sequenced for a study of tumor-infiltrating lymphocytes in localized non-small cell lung cancer. Only one count was recorded for this clone. Its antigen is as yet unknown. The repertoire was sequenced with immunoSEQ multiplex PCR; TCRdb's copy has only in-frame clones and lacks some. In the table there are over 8,000 clones, 60% to 80% of which are singletons. The CDR3 is made up of 15 amino acids. The germline V gene encodes CDR1 LGHNA and CDR2 YNFKEQ. V was shortened by 0 bases and J by 4 bases, with 12 bases between the two germline ends. Findings and limits, study-wide: Available tissue quantity limited TCR sequencing to a patient subset. Compared with uninvolved lung, tumors showed higher T cell infiltration by TCRbeta sequencing.

The V and J genes are TRBV4-2 and TRBJ1-1; D is possibly TRBD1 (6 bases). Sequences were obtained from uninvolved lung tissue not adjacent to the tumor. This clonotype was sampled from a human donor with non-small cell lung cancer. The CDR3 bases are TGTGCCAGCAGCCAAGATCCAGGGGCCGGCACTGAAGCTTTCTTT. The encoded protein is CASSQDPGAGTEAFF.